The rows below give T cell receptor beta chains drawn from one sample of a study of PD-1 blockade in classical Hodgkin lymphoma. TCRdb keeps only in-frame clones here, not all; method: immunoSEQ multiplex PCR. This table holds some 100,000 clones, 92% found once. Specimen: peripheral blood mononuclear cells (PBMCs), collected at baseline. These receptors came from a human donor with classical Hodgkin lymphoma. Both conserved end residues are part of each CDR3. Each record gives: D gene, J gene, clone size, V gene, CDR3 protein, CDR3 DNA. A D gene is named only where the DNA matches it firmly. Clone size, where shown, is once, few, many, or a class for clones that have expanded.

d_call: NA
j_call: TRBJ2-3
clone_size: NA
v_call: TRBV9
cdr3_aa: CASSARFQRVSTDTQYF
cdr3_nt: TGTGCCAGCAGCGCTCGTTTCCAGCGGGTTAGCACAGATACGCAGTATTTT

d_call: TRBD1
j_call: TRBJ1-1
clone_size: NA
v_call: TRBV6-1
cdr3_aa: CASSDGTGAPRGVTEAFF
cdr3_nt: TGTGCCAGCAGTGACGGGACAGGGGCCCCCAGAGGGGTCACTGAAGCTTTCTTT

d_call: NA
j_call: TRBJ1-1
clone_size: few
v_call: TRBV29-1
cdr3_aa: CSVEDGYEAFF
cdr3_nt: TGCAGCGTTGAGGACGGATATGAAGCTTTCTTT

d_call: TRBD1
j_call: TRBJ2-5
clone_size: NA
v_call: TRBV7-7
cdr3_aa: CASSSTGGSGETQYF
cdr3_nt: TGTGCCAGCAGCAGCACAGGGGGTTCGGGAGAGACCCAGTACTTC

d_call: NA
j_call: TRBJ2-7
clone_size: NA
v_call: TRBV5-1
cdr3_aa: CASSYGTGSSYEQYF
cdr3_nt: TGCGCCAGCAGCTACGGGACGGGTAGCTCCTACGAGCAGTACTTC

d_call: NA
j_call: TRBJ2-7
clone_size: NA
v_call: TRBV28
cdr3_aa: CASSPGQRNYEQYF
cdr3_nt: TGTGCCAGCAGTCCTGGACAGAGGAACTACGAGCAGTACTTC

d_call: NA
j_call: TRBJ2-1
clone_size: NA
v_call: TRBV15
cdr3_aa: CATSRELGPYNEQFF
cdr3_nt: TGTGCCACCAGCAGAGAGCTAGGCCCTTACAATGAGCAGTTCTTC

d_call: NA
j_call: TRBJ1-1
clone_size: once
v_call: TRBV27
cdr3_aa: CASSLRQNTEAFF
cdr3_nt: TGTGCCAGCAGTTTAAGACAGAACACTGAAGCTTTCTTT

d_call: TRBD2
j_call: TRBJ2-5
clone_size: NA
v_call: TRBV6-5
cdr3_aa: CASSPGLAVGGTQYF
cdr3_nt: TGTGCCAGCAGCCCGGGACTAGCAGTGGGAGGGACCCAGTACTTC

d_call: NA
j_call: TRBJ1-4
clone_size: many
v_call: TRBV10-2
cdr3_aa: CASSEFGVGNEKLFF
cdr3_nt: TGCGCCAGCAGTGAGTTCGGGGTTGGTAATGAAAAACTGTTTTTT

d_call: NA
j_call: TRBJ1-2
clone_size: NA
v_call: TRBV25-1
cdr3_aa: CASSESSNYGYTF
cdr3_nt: TGTGCCAGCAGTGAATCCAGTAACTATGGCTACACCTTC

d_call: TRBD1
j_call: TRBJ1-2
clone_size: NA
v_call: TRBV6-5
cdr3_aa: CASTLDPGQGRYTF
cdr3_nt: TGTGCCAGCACTCTCGATCCGGGACAGGGCCGCTACACCTTC

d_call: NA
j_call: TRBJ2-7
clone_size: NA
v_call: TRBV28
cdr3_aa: CASTPVPGKGYEQYF
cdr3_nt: TGTGCCAGCACACCGGTGCCGGGGAAGGGGTACGAGCAGTACTTC

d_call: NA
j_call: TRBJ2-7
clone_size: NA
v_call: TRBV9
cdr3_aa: CASSVGTLPYEQYF
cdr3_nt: TGTGCCAGCAGCGTGGGGACCTTACCCTACGAGCAGTACTTC

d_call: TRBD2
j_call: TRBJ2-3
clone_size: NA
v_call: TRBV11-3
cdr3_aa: CASSFGGRATDTQYF
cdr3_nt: TGTGCCAGCAGCTTCGGCGGGAGGGCAACAGATACGCAGTATTTT

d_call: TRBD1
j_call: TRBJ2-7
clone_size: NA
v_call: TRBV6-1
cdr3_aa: CASSEARGLMGEQYF
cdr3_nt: TGTGCCAGCAGTGAAGCCAGGGGGCTTATGGGCGAGCAGTACTTC

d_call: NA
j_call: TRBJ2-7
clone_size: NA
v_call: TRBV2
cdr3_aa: CASRPTLRKQQYF
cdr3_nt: TGTGCCAGCAGACCTACCCTAAGGAAACAGCAGTACTTC

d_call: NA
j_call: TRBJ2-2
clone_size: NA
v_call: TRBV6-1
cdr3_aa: CASSVEAGYTGELFF
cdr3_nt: TGTGCCAGCAGTGTAGAGGCAGGCTACACCGGGGAGCTGTTTTTT

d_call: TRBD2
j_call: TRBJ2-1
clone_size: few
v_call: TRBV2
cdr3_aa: CASSGGAGRKVGNEQFF
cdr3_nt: TGTGCCAGCAGCGGCGGAGCGGGACGGAAGGTGGGCAATGAGCAGTTCTTC

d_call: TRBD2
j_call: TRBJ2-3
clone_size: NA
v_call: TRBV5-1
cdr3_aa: CASSLAGTNTDTQYF
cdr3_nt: TGCGCCAGCAGCTTGGCCGGGACTAACACAGATACGCAGTATTTT

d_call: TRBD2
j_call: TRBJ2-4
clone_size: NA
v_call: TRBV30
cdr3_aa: CAGTGGGENIQYF
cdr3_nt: TGTGCCGGGACCGGGGGAGGGGAGAACATTCAGTACTTC

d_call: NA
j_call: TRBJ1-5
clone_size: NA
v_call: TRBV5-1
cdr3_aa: CASRQRSGTDQPQHF
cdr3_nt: TGCGCCAGCAGGCAAAGGTCCGGGACCGATCAGCCCCAGCATTTT

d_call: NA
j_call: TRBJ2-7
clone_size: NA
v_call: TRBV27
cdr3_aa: CASSFSSPGAHEQYF
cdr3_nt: TGTGCCAGCAGTTTCTCCTCTCCGGGAGCCCACGAGCAGTACTTC

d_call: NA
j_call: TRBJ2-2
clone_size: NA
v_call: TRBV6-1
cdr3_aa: CASSEVPSHLPGELFF
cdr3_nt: TGTGCCAGCAGTGAGGTTCCCAGCCATCTCCCCGGGGAGCTGTTTTTT

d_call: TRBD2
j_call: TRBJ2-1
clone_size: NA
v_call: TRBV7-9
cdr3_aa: CASSAAGRAGGSYNEQFF
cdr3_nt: TGTGCCAGCAGCGCCGCCGGAAGAGCGGGAGGGAGCTACAATGAGCAGTTCTTC

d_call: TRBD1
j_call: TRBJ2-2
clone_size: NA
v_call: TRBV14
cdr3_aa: CASSQGTGLYHDTGELFF
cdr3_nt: TGTGCCAGCAGCCAAGGGACAGGGCTGTACCACGACACCGGGGAGCTGTTTTTT